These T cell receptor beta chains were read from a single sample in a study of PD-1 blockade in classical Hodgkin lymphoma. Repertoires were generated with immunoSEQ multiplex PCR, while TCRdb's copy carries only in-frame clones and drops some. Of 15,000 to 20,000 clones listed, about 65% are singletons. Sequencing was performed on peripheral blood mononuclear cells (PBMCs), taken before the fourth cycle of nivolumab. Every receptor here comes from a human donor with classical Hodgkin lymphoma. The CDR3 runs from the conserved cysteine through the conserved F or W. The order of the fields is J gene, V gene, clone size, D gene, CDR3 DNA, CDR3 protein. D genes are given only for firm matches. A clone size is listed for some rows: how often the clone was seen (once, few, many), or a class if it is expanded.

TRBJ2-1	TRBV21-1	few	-	TGTGCCAGCAGCAAAGGGGTGGTCCCCAATGAGCAGTTCTTC	CASSKGVVPNEQFF
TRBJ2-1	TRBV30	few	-	TGTGCCTGGACATCGAAAAGGGGGAGCACACCCTCTTCCTACAATGAGCAGTTCTTC	CAWTSKRGSTPSSYNEQFF
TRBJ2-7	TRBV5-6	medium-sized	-	TGTGCCAGCAGCTTGCTGGACGGCCCCTACGAGCAGTACTTC	CASSLLDGPYEQYF
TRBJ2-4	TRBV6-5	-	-	TGTGCCAGCAGTTACCTACGGGGTCACATTCAGTACTTC	CASSYLRGHIQYF
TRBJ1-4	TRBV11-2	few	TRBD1	TGTGCCAGCGGTTCCGGGACAGGTGCAACTAATGAAAAACTGTTTTTT	CASGSGTGATNEKLFF
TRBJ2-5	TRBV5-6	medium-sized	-	TGTGCCAGCAGCTTTAACGGGGAGACCCAGTACTTC	CASSFNGETQYF
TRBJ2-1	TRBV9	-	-	TGTGCCAGCAGCGTCTCCCTGGTGGGGGAGAGCTCCTACAATGAGCAGTTCTTC	CASSVSLVGESSYNEQFF
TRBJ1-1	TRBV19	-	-	TGTGCCAGTAGTCCGGGACCAATGAACACTGAAGCTTTCTTT	CASSPGPMNTEAFF
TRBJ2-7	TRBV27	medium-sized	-	TGTGCCAGCAGTTCCGGGGGAGCGTTATACGAGCAGTACTTC	CASSSGGALYEQYF
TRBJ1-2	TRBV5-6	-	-	TGTGCCAGCAGCCCGGACGGGGTGGGTGGCTACACCTTC	CASSPDGVGGYTF
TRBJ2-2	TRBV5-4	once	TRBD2	TGTGCCAGCAGCCCCCGGGCGGGAGAGGGCACCGGGGAGCTGTTTTTT	CASSPRAGEGTGELFF
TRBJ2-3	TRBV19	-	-	TGTGCCAGTGCCCCCGGGGGTGCGGCAGATACGCAGTATTTT	CASAPGGAADTQYF
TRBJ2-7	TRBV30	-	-	TGTGCCTGGAGTGCCGTTCAGAGCGAGCAGTACTTC	CAWSAVQSEQYF
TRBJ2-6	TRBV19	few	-	TGTGCCAGTAGTATGGGTGGGCGATCTGGGGCCAACGTCCTGACTTTC	CASSMGGRSGANVLTF
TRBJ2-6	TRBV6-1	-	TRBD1	TGTGCCAGCAGTGATAGATGGACAGGCCTGGCCTCTGGGGCCAACGTCCTGACTTTC	CASSDRWTGLASGANVLTF
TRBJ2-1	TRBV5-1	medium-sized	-	TGCGCCAGCAGCTTGGCCGGCGAGCGCCCTGAGCAGTTCTTC	CASSLAGERPEQFF
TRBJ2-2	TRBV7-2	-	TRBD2	TGTGCCAGCAGCTTACGGCGGACTAGCGGGAGGGCCGGGGAGCTGTTTTTT	CASSLRRTSGRAGELFF
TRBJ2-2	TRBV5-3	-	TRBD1	TGTGCCAGAAGCTTGGAATGCAGGGGGCTGTTTCGAGTTTGCACCGGGGAGCTGTTTTTT	CARSLECRGLFRVCTGELFF
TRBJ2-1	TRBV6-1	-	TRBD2	TGTGCCAGCAGTGTACTAGCGGGAAGGCATGAGCAGTTCTTC	CASSVLAGRHEQFF
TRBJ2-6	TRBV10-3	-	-	TGTGCCATCAGTGGGGGACGTGGCTCTGGGGCCAACGTCCTGACTTTC	CAISGGRGSGANVLTF
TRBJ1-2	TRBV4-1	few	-	TGCGCCAGCAGGGGTTTTTGGGACGGATCTTATGGCTACACCTTC	CASRGFWDGSYGYTF
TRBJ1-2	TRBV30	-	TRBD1	TGTGCCTGGAGTAGGGGGCAGAGCTATGGCTACACCTTC	CAWSRGQSYGYTF
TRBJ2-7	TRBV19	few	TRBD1	TGTGCCAGTGCTCCGGGACAGGGAGCCTACGAGCAGTACTTC	CASAPGQGAYEQYF
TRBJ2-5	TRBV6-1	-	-	TGTGCCAGCAGTGAAGCGCGAAATGAAGAGACCCAGTACTTC	CASSEARNEETQYF
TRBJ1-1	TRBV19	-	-	TGTGCCAGTAGTCCGAGGGGATCGAGGGAGGGCACTGAAGCTTTCTTT	CASSPRGSREGTEAFF
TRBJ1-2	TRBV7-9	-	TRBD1	TGTGCCAGCAGCCGACAGGGAGGCTACACCTTC	CASSRQGGYTF
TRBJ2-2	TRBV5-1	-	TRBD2	TGCGCCAGCAGCTTGGAGGGACTAGCGGGAGTGGTCGGGGAGCTGTTTTTT	CASSLEGLAGVVGELFF
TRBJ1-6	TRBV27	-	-	TGTGCCACCAGAACTCAGGATAATTCACCCCTCCACTTT	CATRTQDNSPLHF
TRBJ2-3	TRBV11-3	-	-	TGTGCCAGCAGCTTAGAGAGCACAGATACGCAGTATTTT	CASSLESTDTQYF
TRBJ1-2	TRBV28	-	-	TGTGCCAGCAGTTTACTGCGGCGTGACTATGGCTACACCTTC	CASSLLRRDYGYTF
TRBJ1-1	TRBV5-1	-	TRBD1	TGCGCCAGCAGCGACGGACAGGGTTGGACTGAAGCTTTCTTT	CASSDGQGWTEAFF
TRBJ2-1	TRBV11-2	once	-	TGTGCCAGCAGCTTAACCCAGGGGTATGAGCAGTTCTTC	CASSLTQGYEQFF
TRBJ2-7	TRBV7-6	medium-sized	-	TGTGCCAGCAGCTTAGTATCAGGGGAGGGGATCGGCGAGCAGTACTTC	CASSLVSGEGIGEQYF